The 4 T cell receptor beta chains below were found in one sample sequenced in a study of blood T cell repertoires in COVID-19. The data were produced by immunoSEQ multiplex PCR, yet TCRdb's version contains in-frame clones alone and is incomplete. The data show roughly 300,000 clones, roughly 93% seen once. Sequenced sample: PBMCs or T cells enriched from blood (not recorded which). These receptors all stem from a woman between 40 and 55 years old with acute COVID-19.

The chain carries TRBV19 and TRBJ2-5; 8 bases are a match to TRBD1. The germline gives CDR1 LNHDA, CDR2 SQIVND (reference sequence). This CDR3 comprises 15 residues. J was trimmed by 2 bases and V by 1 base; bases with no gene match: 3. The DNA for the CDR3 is TGTGCCAGTAGTATAGTTACAGGGGGACAAGAGACCCAGTACTTC. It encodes CASSIVTGGQETQYF.

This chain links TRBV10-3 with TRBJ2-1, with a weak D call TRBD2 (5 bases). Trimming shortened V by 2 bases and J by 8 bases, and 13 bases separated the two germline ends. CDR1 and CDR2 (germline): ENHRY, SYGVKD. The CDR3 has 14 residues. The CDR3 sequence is CAISERESLDEQFF. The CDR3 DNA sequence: TGTGCCATCAGTGAGAGGGAGTCCTTAGATGAGCAGTTCTTC.

The CDR3 coding sequence is TGTGCCAGCAGCATTACGTGGACAGGGGGCGTTAGGGGTGACGAAGCTTTCTTT. Amino acid sequence: CASSITWTGGVRGDEAFF. The rearrangement joins TRBV21-1 to TRBJ1-1; the DNA was not used to check the table's D call, TRBD1. TRBV21-1 is listed as a pseudogene. The CDR3 is 18 residues long.

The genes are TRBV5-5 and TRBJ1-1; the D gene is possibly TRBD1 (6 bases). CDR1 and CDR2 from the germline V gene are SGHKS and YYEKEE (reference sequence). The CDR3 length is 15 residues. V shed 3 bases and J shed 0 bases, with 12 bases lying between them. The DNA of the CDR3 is TGTGCCAGCAGCTCCACAGCAGGGGTGAACACTGAAGCTTTCTTT. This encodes CASSSTAGVNTEAFF.